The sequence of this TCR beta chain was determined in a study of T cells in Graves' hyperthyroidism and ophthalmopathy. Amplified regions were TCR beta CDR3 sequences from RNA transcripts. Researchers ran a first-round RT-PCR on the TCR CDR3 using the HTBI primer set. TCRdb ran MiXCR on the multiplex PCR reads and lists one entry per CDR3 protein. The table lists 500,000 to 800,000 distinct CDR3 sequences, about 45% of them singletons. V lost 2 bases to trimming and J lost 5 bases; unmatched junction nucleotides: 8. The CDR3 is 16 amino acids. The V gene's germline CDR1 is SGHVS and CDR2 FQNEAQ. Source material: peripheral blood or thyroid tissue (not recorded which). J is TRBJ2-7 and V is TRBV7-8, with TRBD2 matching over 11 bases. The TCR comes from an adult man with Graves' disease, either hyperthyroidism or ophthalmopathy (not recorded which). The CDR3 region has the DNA TGTGCCAGCAGCTTACTTCTAGCGGGGGGTCTCCACGAGCAGTACTTC. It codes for CASSLLLAGGLHEQYF. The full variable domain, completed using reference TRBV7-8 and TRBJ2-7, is GAGVSQSPRYKVAKRGQDVALRCDPISGHVSLFWYQQALGQGPEFLTYFQNEAQLDKSGLPSDRFFAERPEGSVSTLKIQRTQQEDSAVYLCASSLLLAGGLHEQYFGPGTRLTVT.